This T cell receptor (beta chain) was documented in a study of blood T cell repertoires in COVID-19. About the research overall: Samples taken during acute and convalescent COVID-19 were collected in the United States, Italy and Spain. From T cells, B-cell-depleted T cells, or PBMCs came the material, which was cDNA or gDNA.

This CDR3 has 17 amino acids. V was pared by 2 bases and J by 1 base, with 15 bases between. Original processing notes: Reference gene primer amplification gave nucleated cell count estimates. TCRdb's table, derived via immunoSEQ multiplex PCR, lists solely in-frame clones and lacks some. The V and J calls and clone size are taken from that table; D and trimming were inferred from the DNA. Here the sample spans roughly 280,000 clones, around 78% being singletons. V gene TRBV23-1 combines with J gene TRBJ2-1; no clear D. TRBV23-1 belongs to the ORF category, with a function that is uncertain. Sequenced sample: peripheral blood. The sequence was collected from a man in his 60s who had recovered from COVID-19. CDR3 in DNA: TGCGCCAGCAGTCAAGCGAATGTTGGTGTTTCCTACAATGAGCAGTTCTTC. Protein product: CASSQANVGVSYNEQFF.